This entry features one T cell receptor beta chain sequence. As yet, its antigen is unknown. The data originate from a study of post-analysis software for immune sequencing data. In the study overall: Clinical courses comprised relapsing-remitting, secondary progressive and progressive-relapsing multiple sclerosis.

Prepared libraries of TCR beta cDNA carried unique molecular identifiers. TCRdb passed the PCR reads through MiXCR, listing each CDR3 protein once. The sample holds approximately 570,000 distinct CDR3 sequences, around 40% seen once. Study-level points and caveats: Five TRBV segments were more frequent in patients than controls; TRBV5-6, TRBV5-1 and TRBV20-1 belonged to this group.

Germline CDR1 MNHEY, CDR2 SMNVEV (reference sequence). This CDR3 has 15 amino acids. Trimming removed 7 bases from V and 2 bases from J, with 18 bases in between. The sequenced material came from blood. The origin of this receptor is a girl aged 5-17 years with multiple sclerosis. This rearrangement joins TRBV27 to TRBJ2-7, with D hard to call. CDR3 in DNA: TGTGCCAGCAATGCCCCAGGAAAGGCAACCTACGAGCAGTACTTC. This translates into CASNAPGKATYEQYF.